What follows are 3 T cell receptor beta chains derived from one specimen sequenced in a study of cytomegalovirus exposure and HLA in healthy donors. The PCR contained 60 Vbeta and 13 Jbeta primers. Clones were sequenced by immunoSEQ multiplex PCR, and TCRdb holds only the in-frame ones, with some missing. The sample contains about 170,000 clones, roughly 80% of which appear only once. The material sequenced was PBMCs. The receptors derive from a woman aged 18 to 35 in good health and CMV-seronegative.

There are a few counts of this clone. The chain has TRBV28 and TRBJ1-2; a possible D gene is TRBD1 (5 bases). Deletions cut 3 bases from V and 5 bases from J, with 16 bases between. CDR1 MDHEN and CDR2 SYDVKM come from the germline V gene. The CDR3 covers 15 residues. The CDR3 here is CASSFPQGLGYGYTF. The CDR3, as DNA: TGTGCCAGCAGTTTTCCCCAGGGTTTAGGGTATGGCTACACCTTC.

The chain recombines TRBV6-1 with TRBJ1-1, with no clear D. The CDR3 is made up of 12 amino acids. V was shortened by 2 bases and J by 3 bases, with 4 bases between the two germline ends. The germline V gene encodes CDR1 MNHNS and CDR2 SASEGT. Here the CDR3 DNA reads TGTGCCAGCAGTGAACTCCACACTGAAGCTTTCTTT. Encoded protein: CASSELHTEAFF.

With regard to this clone: The sample carries other DNA sequences with the same CDR3. The gene calls are TRBV5-1 and TRBJ2-5; D perhaps matches TRBD1 (8 bases). The ends were cut back, 4 bases at V and 5 bases at J, with 15 bases in the middle. The CDR3 runs 14 residues. The germline V gene encodes CDR1 SGHRS and CDR2 YFSETQ. DNA for the CDR3: TGCGCCAGCAGCCCCGGACAGGGAGGGGAGACCCAGTACTTC. Its translation is CASSPGQGGETQYF.